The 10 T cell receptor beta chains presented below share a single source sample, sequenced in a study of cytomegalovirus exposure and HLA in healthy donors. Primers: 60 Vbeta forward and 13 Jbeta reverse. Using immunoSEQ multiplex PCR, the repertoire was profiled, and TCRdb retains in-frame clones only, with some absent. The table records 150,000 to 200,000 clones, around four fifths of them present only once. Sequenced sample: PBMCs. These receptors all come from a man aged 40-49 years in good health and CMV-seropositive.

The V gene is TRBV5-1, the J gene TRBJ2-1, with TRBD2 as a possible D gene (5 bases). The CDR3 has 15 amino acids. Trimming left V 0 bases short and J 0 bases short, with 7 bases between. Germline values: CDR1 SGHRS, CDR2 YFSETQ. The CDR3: CASSLGTLSYNEQFF. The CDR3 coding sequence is TGCGCCAGCAGCTTGGGGACTCTCTCCTACAATGAGCAGTTCTTC.

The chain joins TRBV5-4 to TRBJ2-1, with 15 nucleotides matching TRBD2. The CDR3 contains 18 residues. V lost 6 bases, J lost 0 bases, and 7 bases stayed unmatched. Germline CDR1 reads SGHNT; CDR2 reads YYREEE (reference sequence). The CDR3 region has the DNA TGTGCCAGCACCCGGGGACTAGCGGGAGGAGTCTCCTACAATGAGCAGTTCTTC. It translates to CASTRGLAGGVSYNEQFF. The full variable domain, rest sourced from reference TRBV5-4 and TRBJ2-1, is ETGVTQSPTHLIKTRGQQVTLRCSSQSGHNTVSWYQQALGQGPQFIFQYYREEENGRGNFPPRFSGLQFPNYSSELNVNALELDDSALYLCASTRGLAGGVSYNEQFFGPGTRLTVL.

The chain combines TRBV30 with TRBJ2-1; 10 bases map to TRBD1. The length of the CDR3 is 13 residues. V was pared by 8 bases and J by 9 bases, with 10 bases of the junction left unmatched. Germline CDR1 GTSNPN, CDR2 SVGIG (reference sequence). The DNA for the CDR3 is TGTGCCGCCCCGGGGACAGGGGTACGTGAGCAGTTCTTC. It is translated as CAAPGTGVREQFF. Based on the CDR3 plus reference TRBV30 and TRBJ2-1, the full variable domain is SQTIHQWPATLVQPVGSPLSLECTVEGTSNPNLYWYRQAAGRGLQLLFYSVGIGQISSEVPQNLSASRPQDRQFILSSKKLLLSDSGFYLCAAPGTGVREQFFGPGTRLTVL.

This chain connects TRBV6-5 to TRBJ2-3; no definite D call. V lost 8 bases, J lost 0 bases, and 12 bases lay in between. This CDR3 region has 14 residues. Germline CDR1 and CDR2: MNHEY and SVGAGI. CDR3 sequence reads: CASGLSASTDTQYF. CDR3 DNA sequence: TGTGCCAGCGGGTTGAGCGCTAGCACAGATACGCAGTATTTT.

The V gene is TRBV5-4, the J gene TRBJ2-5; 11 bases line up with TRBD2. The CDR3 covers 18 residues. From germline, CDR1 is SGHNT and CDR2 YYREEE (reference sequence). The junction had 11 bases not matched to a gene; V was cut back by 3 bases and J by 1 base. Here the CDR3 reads CASSSGTSGLRTQETQYF. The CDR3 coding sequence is TGTGCCAGCAGCTCCGGGACTAGCGGACTCCGAACCCAAGAGACCCAGTACTTC.

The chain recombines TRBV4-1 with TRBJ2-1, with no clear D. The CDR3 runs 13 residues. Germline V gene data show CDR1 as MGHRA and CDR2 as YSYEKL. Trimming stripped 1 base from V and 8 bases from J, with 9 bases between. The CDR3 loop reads CASSQGISDEQFF. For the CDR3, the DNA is TGCGCCAGCAGCCAAGGGATAAGCGATGAGCAGTTCTTC.

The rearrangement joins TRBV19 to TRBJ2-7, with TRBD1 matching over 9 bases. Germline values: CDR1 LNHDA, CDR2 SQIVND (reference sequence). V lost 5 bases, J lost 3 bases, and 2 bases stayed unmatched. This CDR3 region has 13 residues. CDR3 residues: CASSDRGNYEQYF. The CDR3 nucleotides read TGTGCCAGTAGTGACAGGGGGAACTACGAGCAGTACTTC.

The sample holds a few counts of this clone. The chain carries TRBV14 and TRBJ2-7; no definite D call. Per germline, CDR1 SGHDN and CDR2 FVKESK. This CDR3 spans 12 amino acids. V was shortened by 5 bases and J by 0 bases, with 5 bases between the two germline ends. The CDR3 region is CASSSYSYEQYF. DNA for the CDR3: TGTGCCAGCAGCTCGTACTCCTACGAGCAGTACTTC. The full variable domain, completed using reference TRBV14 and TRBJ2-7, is EAGVTQFPSHSVIEKGQTVTLRCDPISGHDNLYWYRRVMGKEIKFLLHFVKESKQDESGMPNNRFLAERTGGTYSTLKVQPAELEDSGVYFCASSSYSYEQYFGPGTRLTVT.

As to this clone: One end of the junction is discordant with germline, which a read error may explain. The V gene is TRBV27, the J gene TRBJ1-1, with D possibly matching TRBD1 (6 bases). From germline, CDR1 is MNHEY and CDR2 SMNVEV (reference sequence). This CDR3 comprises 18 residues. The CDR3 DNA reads TGTGCCAGCAGTTCATTATCCACAGGGTTTGTGGTGAATACTGAAGCTTTCTTT. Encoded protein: CASSSLSTGFVVNTEAFF.

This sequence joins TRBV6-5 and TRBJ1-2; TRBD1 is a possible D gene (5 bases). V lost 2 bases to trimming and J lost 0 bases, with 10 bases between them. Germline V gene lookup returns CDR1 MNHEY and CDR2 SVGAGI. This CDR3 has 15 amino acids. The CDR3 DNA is TGTGCCAGCAGTTACATACAGGAGTCTAACTATGGCTACACCTTC. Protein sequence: CASSYIQESNYGYTF.